Included here is one T cell receptor (beta chain) sequence, with context. This clone was seen a handful of times. It lacks a known antigen. No clone much larger than this one lies a single base away; base qualities are absent. This sample was included in a study of shared clonotypes between healthy human individuals (dated by TCRdb to about 2020). Background for the entire study: The cohort included a few men and a couple of women between 18 and 49 years of age. For each donor, three plates each were used for CD4 naive and CD4 memory, two plates were used for CD8 naive, and one plate was used for CD8 memory. To estimate repertoire size and how much clonotype sharing occurs between individuals, the study deeply sequenced the blood TCR repertoires of about five healthy adults. Libraries were prepared and TCR repertoires were sequenced by different laboratories using diverse techniques, in order to increase sequencing depth and limit assay-specific biases. Each donor's leukapheresis produced roughly between roughly 0.85 and 10 billion PBMCs. Study-level results and caveats: Approximately 5% of naive CD4, 3.5% of naive CD8, 2% to 2.5% of memory CD4, and approximately 0.4% of memory CD8 clonotypes were shared across a few donors. Higher generation probabilities were observed for clonotypes shared by all four sorted-subset donors than for non-shared clonotypes. Only blood was sampled, and tissue TCR repertoires likely differ from those in blood. Larger estimated clonotype richness was generally found for naive subsets than for memory subsets. Pairwise subsampling indicated that sequencing depth was expected to affect the degree of clonotype sharing among donors. Rarefaction of sorted-subset datasets indicated incomplete sequencing despite the large sequencing depth. Because the study included a small number of donors, the genetic and exposure-history diversity represented was limited.

The CDR3 spans 14 residues, from the cysteine through the phenylalanine. Of all the DNA, just the CDR3 is kept, 42 bases in frame from base 1. V sheds 6 bases and J sheds 6 bases, leaving 14 bases between their ends. The germline V gene (reference sequence) provides CDR1 PRHDT and CDR2 FYEKMQ. The donors were healthy, HIV-negative adults who had no recently reported acute infections or vaccinations. All donors were Caucasian adults living in Nashville, Tennessee, USA. CD8 memory samples combined magnetically selected CD45RO+ cells with CCR7-negative CD45RA+ effector memory (TemRA) cells. After blood collection by leukapheresis, PBMCs were isolated using Ficoll-Histopaque density gradient centrifugation and then cryopreserved in the vapor phase of liquid nitrogen. Analytical flow cytometry was used to check the purity and quantity of each magnetically sorted T cell population. Each sorted fraction had its genomic DNA isolated and then quantified by UV absorbance on a Nanodrop 2000c.

Using the deep immunoSEQ assay, TCR CDR3 regions were amplified from genomic DNA by multiplex PCR. Extracted genomic DNA from each cell subset was spread evenly across all wells of several immunoSEQ 96-well plates, with each plate serving as a replicate. For sorted subsets, each replicate PCR was loaded with 150 to 250 ng genomic DNA, equivalent to approximately 27,000 T cell genomes. The purified libraries were quantified using a Qubit 3.0 fluorometer, sized with a Bioanalyzer 2100, and then quantified again using the KAPA Library Quantification kit. Each immunoSEQ 96-well plate was sequenced on its own single-read 150-cycle Illumina NextSeq 550 flow cell. The published analysis was carried out like this. Because only junctional sequences without quality scores were contained in the immunoSEQ output, filtering matching that applied to full-length reads could not be performed. Sequences were annotated with PyIR, a Python wrapper for IgBLAST v1.9, using IMGT germline references to assign V/J genes and CDR3. Reads were removed for weak V/J assignments (E-value above 1e-6), missing CDR3, stop codons, out-of-frame junctions, or ambiguous translated residues. V3J clonotypes were defined as sequences sharing the same inferred V gene, J gene, and CDR3 amino acid sequence. The percentage overlap between two repertoires was calculated by dividing the number of shared unique clonotypes by the size of the smaller repertoire. Repertoire richness was assessed with RTK rarefaction, the Chao1 estimator, and Recon v2.1 estimates of unobserved clonotypes. Generation probabilities for all TCRbeta clonotypes obtained by the gDNA method from a few donors were computed using OLGA. TCRdb took over this immuneACCESS table, retaining in-frame rearrangements with V and J assigned. Such tables are incomplete; in checked studies, under half of the missing clones stem from an unresolved V gene, and the remainder is unexplained. That table gives V, J and clone size, and the DNA gave D and trimming. The table for this sample lists around 88,000 clones; approximately 61% of them were counted only once. The ten largest make up roughly 40% of the sample.

The chain links TRBV13 with TRBJ2-2; there is no confident call for the D gene. The TCR comes from a man aged 25 to 45 in good health. The sequenced sample consisted of memory CD8+ T cells sorted from blood. In the paper's terms, the cell subset or site label means: CD45RO+ cells pooled with CCR7-negative TemRA cells. CDR3 region: CASRRAPEPGELFF. The DNA is as follows: TGTGCCAGCAGGCGAGCCCCCGAACCCGGGGAGCTGTTTTTT.